These T cell receptor beta chains were read from a single sample in a study of regulatory T cells in long-lasting Graves disease. TCRdb re-derived calls from the multiplex PCR reads in MiXCR, one entry per CDR3 protein. The data contain around 450,000 distinct CDR3 sequences, under 15% of them singletons. These data were likewise used in another study, on T cells in Graves' hyperthyroidism and ophthalmopathy.

The sequenced sample was peripheral blood mononuclear cells (PBMCs), obtained at new diagnosis, from a patient treated with antithyroid drugs. The origin of the receptors is a woman between 25 and 40 years old with Graves disease. Both conserved end residues are part of each CDR3. A D gene is named only where the DNA matches it firmly. Only some rows state a clone size, as once, few, many or a class for expanded clones.

CDR3nt: TGTGCCAGCAGTGAAAGGGTGACCGGGGAGCTGTTTTTT
CDR3aa: CASSERVTGELFF
v_gene: TRBV2
abundance: many
j_gene: TRBJ2-2
d_gene: .

CDR3nt: TGTGCCAGCAGCCCGGGGGACCGAACCTCCTACAATGAGCAGTTCTTC
CDR3aa: CASSPGDRTSYNEQFF
v_gene: TRBV5-5
abundance: .
j_gene: TRBJ2-1
d_gene: .

CDR3nt: TGTGCCAGCAGCCCTACCGGGACAGGGTACACCGGGGAGCTGTTTTTT
CDR3aa: CASSPTGTGYTGELFF
v_gene: TRBV9
abundance: many
j_gene: TRBJ2-2
d_gene: TRBD1

CDR3nt: TGTGCCAGCAGTTTGGCCAGGGAGGACTATGGCTACACCTTC
CDR3aa: CASSLAREDYGYTF
v_gene: TRBV12-3/TRBV12-4
abundance: .
j_gene: TRBJ1-2
d_gene: .

CDR3nt: TGTGCCAGCAGCTTAACAGGGTTCGCAGATACGCAGTATTTT
CDR3aa: CASSLTGFADTQYF
v_gene: TRBV13
abundance: many
j_gene: TRBJ2-3
d_gene: .

CDR3nt: TGCGCCAGCAGCATGACAGGGTTCTACAATGAGCAGTTCTTC
CDR3aa: CASSMTGFYNEQFF
v_gene: TRBV5-1
abundance: few
j_gene: TRBJ2-1
d_gene: TRBD1

CDR3nt: TGTGCCAGCAGCACGAAGGGGTTTGGCTCTGGGGCCAACGTCCTGACTTTC
CDR3aa: CASSTKGFGSGANVLTF
v_gene: TRBV11-3
abundance: .
j_gene: TRBJ2-6
d_gene: .

CDR3nt: TGTGCCAGCAGTCTCAGGGGACAGGGCGGCTACACCTTC
CDR3aa: CASSLRGQGGYTF
v_gene: TRBV12-3/TRBV12-4
abundance: many
j_gene: TRBJ1-2
d_gene: TRBD1

CDR3nt: TGTGCCAGCAGCTTAGTGGGACAGGAGTACAATGAGCAGTTCTTC
CDR3aa: CASSLVGQEYNEQFF
v_gene: TRBV7-6
abundance: many
j_gene: TRBJ2-1
d_gene: TRBD1

CDR3nt: TGCAGCGGCCCCCTGGGCAATGAGCAGTTCTTC
CDR3aa: CSGPLGNEQFF
v_gene: TRBV29-1
abundance: .
j_gene: TRBJ2-1
d_gene: .

CDR3nt: TGTGCCAGCAGTTACTCTGGGGTCGAGAGCTCCTACGAGCAGTACTTC
CDR3aa: CASSYSGVESSYEQYF
v_gene: TRBV6-9
abundance: many
j_gene: TRBJ2-7
d_gene: .

CDR3nt: TGTGCCAGCAGTGAAGGGCGGAATCAGCCCCAGCATTTT
CDR3aa: CASSEGRNQPQHF
v_gene: TRBV2
abundance: many
j_gene: TRBJ1-5
d_gene: .

CDR3nt: TGTGCCAGCAGTCCGTGGACTAGCGGGAGCGGGAACATTCAGTACTTC
CDR3aa: CASSPWTSGSGNIQYF
v_gene: TRBV27
abundance: .
j_gene: TRBJ2-4
d_gene: TRBD2

CDR3nt: TGTGCCTGGAGTGAAGTGGAAGGGTCCTACAATGAGCAGTTCTTC
CDR3aa: CAWSEVEGSYNEQFF
v_gene: TRBV30
abundance: many
j_gene: TRBJ2-1
d_gene: .

CDR3nt: TGCGCCAGCACTTGGAGCAACAAAAACACTGAAGCTTTCTTT
CDR3aa: CASTWSNKNTEAFF
v_gene: TRBV10-2
abundance: many
j_gene: TRBJ1-1
d_gene: .

CDR3nt: TGTGCCAGCAGTTTTACCCAGAGTGGGCCCAATCAGCCCCAGCATTTT
CDR3aa: CASSFTQSGPNQPQHF
v_gene: TRBV28
abundance: .
j_gene: TRBJ1-5
d_gene: .

CDR3nt: TGTGCCAGCAGCTTAGAGTGGACCTTCAACACTGAAGCTTTCTTT
CDR3aa: CASSLEWTFNTEAFF
v_gene: TRBV11-2
abundance: many
j_gene: TRBJ1-1
d_gene: .

CDR3nt: TGTGCCAGTAGTACCACCAGGACAGGGTTCAAAAACATTCAGTACTTC
CDR3aa: CASSTTRTGFKNIQYF
v_gene: TRBV19
abundance: .
j_gene: TRBJ2-4
d_gene: TRBD1

CDR3nt: TGTGCCAGCAGTGAGAACAGGGAGGACACTGAAGCTTTCTTT
CDR3aa: CASSENREDTEAFF
v_gene: TRBV2
abundance: many
j_gene: TRBJ1-1
d_gene: .

CDR3nt: TGTGCCAGCACCTCGGGGGTGGGCGTAGCCTACGAGCAGTACTTC
CDR3aa: CASTSGVGVAYEQYF
v_gene: TRBV2
abundance: many
j_gene: TRBJ2-7
d_gene: .

CDR3nt: TGTGCCAGCAGCTTAAGGAATGATCACGGGGCCACAGATACGCAGTATTTT
CDR3aa: CASSLRNDHGATDTQYF
v_gene: TRBV7-3
abundance: .
j_gene: TRBJ2-3
d_gene: .

CDR3nt: TGTGCCAGTAAGGCGACTAGCGGGGGCCAAGTGGATACGCAGTATTTT
CDR3aa: CASKATSGGQVDTQYF
v_gene: TRBV19
abundance: many
j_gene: TRBJ2-3
d_gene: TRBD2

CDR3nt: TGTGCCAGCGAGAATAGCGGGAGGGCATATTACAATGAGCAGTTCTTC
CDR3aa: CASENSGRAYYNEQFF
v_gene: TRBV28
abundance: many
j_gene: TRBJ2-1
d_gene: TRBD2

CDR3nt: TGCGCCAGCAGCTCGGGACTAGAGGGAGTAAATGAGCAGTTCTTC
CDR3aa: CASSSGLEGVNEQFF
v_gene: TRBV5-1
abundance: .
j_gene: TRBJ2-1
d_gene: TRBD2

CDR3nt: TGTGCCAGCAGCTCCGGACAGGCCGGAGAGACCCAGTACTTC
CDR3aa: CASSSGQAGETQYF
v_gene: TRBV28
abundance: many
j_gene: TRBJ2-5
d_gene: TRBD1

CDR3nt: TGTGCCAGCAGTGAAGTAGCGGGATCATACAATGAGCAGTTCTTC
CDR3aa: CASSEVAGSYNEQFF
v_gene: TRBV6-1
abundance: many
j_gene: TRBJ2-1
d_gene: TRBD2

CDR3nt: TGTGCCTTACTAGCGGGAGTGTTCACAGATACGCAGTATTTT
CDR3aa: CALLAGVFTDTQYF
v_gene: TRBV30
abundance: many
j_gene: TRBJ2-3
d_gene: TRBD2

CDR3nt: TGTGCCAGCAGCTTATCAGGAAAAGAGACCCAGTACTTC
CDR3aa: CASSLSGKETQYF
v_gene: TRBV7-2
abundance: many
j_gene: TRBJ2-5
d_gene: .

CDR3nt: TGCAGCGCCGCCCCCCTGGAGGCCTACGAGCAGTACTTC
CDR3aa: CSAAPLEAYEQYF
v_gene: TRBV29-1
abundance: many
j_gene: TRBJ2-7
d_gene: .

CDR3nt: TGTGCCAGCAGCTTAGGGACGGGACGGGTCGAGCAGTACTTC
CDR3aa: CASSLGTGRVEQYF
v_gene: TRBV11-2
abundance: many
j_gene: TRBJ2-7
d_gene: .

CDR3nt: TGTGCCAGCTCCCCTAAGACTGCGGCCTTCTACGAGCAGTACTTC
CDR3aa: CASSPKTAAFYEQYF
v_gene: TRBV18
abundance: many
j_gene: TRBJ2-7
d_gene: .

CDR3nt: TGCAGCGTTGAAGAGGGTGCAGGGGCCCAGCATTTT
CDR3aa: CSVEEGAGAQHF
v_gene: TRBV29-1
abundance: many
j_gene: TRBJ1-5
d_gene: .

CDR3nt: TGTGCCAGCAGTGAAGGTCCAGGGGGCCTGAACACCGGGGAGCTGTTTTTT
CDR3aa: CASSEGPGGLNTGELFF
v_gene: TRBV6-1
abundance: many
j_gene: TRBJ2-2
d_gene: TRBD1

CDR3nt: TGCAGTGCTCCGTCGTGGGGCGGGAAAACAGATACGCAGTATTTT
CDR3aa: CSAPSWGGKTDTQYF
v_gene: TRBV20-1
abundance: many
j_gene: TRBJ2-3
d_gene: .

CDR3nt: TGTGCCAGCAGCCAAGATGAATTCTATGGCTACACCTTC
CDR3aa: CASSQDEFYGYTF
v_gene: TRBV14
abundance: many
j_gene: TRBJ1-2
d_gene: .

CDR3nt: TGTGCCAGCAGCCCCGCAGGGAGGGGAACCGGGGAGCTGTTTTTT
CDR3aa: CASSPAGRGTGELFF
v_gene: TRBV7-3
abundance: .
j_gene: TRBJ2-2
d_gene: TRBD2

CDR3nt: TGTGCCAGCAGTGAAGGTGCGAACACTGAAGCTTTCTTT
CDR3aa: CASSEGANTEAFF
v_gene: TRBV25-1
abundance: .
j_gene: TRBJ1-1
d_gene: .

CDR3nt: TGTGCCACCAGTGATCCTCGATTCAGATTACAGGATAACACTGAAGCTTTCTTT
CDR3aa: CATSDPRFRLQDNTEAFF
v_gene: TRBV24-1
abundance: many
j_gene: TRBJ1-1
d_gene: .

CDR3nt: TGTGCCAGCTCACCAGAGGGGGTGGCGGGAACTGAAGCTTTCTTT
CDR3aa: CASSPEGVAGTEAFF
v_gene: TRBV18
abundance: many
j_gene: TRBJ1-1
d_gene: .

CDR3nt: TGTGCCAGCAGCCCTAATCAGAATGCTGAGCAGTTCTTC
CDR3aa: CASSPNQNAEQFF
v_gene: TRBV6-1
abundance: .
j_gene: TRBJ2-1
d_gene: .

CDR3nt: TGCGCCAGCAGCCAAGGGACGGCGAGGACTGAAGCTTTCTTT
CDR3aa: CASSQGTARTEAFF
v_gene: TRBV5-1
abundance: .
j_gene: TRBJ1-1
d_gene: .

CDR3nt: TGTGCCAGCAGCCCCAACCTTCAGGGCACAGATACGCAGTATTTT
CDR3aa: CASSPNLQGTDTQYF
v_gene: TRBV6-1
abundance: many
j_gene: TRBJ2-3
d_gene: .

CDR3nt: TGCAGCGTTCGGGAGTACAATGAGCAGTTCTTC
CDR3aa: CSVREYNEQFF
v_gene: TRBV29-1
abundance: many
j_gene: TRBJ2-1
d_gene: .

CDR3nt: TGTGCCAGCAGTTTAGGACAGGGGCGAGGGAACACTGAAGCTTTCTTT
CDR3aa: CASSLGQGRGNTEAFF
v_gene: TRBV28
abundance: many
j_gene: TRBJ1-1
d_gene: TRBD1

CDR3nt: TGCAGTGCAGCTCGGACTGCTTACAATGAGCAGTTCTTC
CDR3aa: CSAARTAYNEQFF
v_gene: TRBV20-1
abundance: many
j_gene: TRBJ2-1
d_gene: .

CDR3nt: TGTGCTAGCGGCTACGGACAGGCGGGGTACGAGCAGTACTTC
CDR3aa: CASGYGQAGYEQYF
v_gene: TRBV12-5
abundance: many
j_gene: TRBJ2-7
d_gene: .

CDR3nt: TGTGCCAGCAGCCCGAGCACAGGGTCGGATACGCAGTATTTT
CDR3aa: CASSPSTGSDTQYF
v_gene: TRBV7-2
abundance: many
j_gene: TRBJ2-3
d_gene: .

CDR3nt: TGTGTGGTGGGTCGGTACGAGCAGTACTTC
CDR3aa: CVVGRYEQYF
v_gene: TRBV27
abundance: few
j_gene: TRBJ2-7
d_gene: .